This passage covers 4 T cell receptor beta chains from one sample sequenced in a study of T cells after yellow fever vaccination. One entry per CDR3 protein, called by TCRdb with MiXCR from the 5' RACE reads. This sample has about 85,000 distinct CDR3 sequences, with 10% to 15% found just once. Sequencing was performed on CD8+ T cells not binding an NS4B(214-222) dextramer, sorted from PBMCs, taken 21 days after the first yellow fever vaccination. These receptors were taken from a man in his late teens or twenties who received the YFV17D yellow fever vaccine.

The rearrangement joins TRBV12-3 or TRBV12-4 to TRBJ2-7; no clear D. The CDR3 runs 13 residues. Trimming shortened V by 1 base and J by 4 bases, and 8 bases separated the two germline ends. CDR3 bases: TGTGCCAGCAGTTTAGTTGCTGGGTACGAGCAGTACTTC. This gives the protein CASSLVAGYEQYF.

The V call is TRBV10-1, the J call TRBJ2-7; 7 bases are a match to TRBD1. The CDR3 totals 13 residues. Unmatched junction bases numbered 2, after V lost 4 bases and J lost 2 bases. Germline CDR1 WNHNN, CDR2 SYGVQD (reference sequence). In nucleotides, the CDR3 is TGCGCCAGCAGTGGACAGGGAGCCTACGAGCAGTACTTC. Its translation is CASSGQGAYEQYF.

In this sample, this clonotype turned up a few times. This chain links TRBV7-3 with TRBJ2-1, with D possibly being TRBD1 or TRBD2 (5 bases each). With 2 bases removed from V and 1 base from J, the gap between germline ends came to 9 bases. The CDR3 loop spans 15 amino acids. The germline V gene has CDR1 SGHTA and CDR2 FQGTGA. This CDR3 is CASSLYGASYNEQFF. The CDR3 DNA is TGTGCCAGCAGCTTATACGGGGCATCCTACAATGAGCAGTTCTTC.

V and J are TRBV7-8 and TRBJ1-2; the D is unclear. V lost 5 bases to trimming and J lost 4 bases, with 17 bases between them. Germline V gene data show CDR1 as SGHVS and CDR2 as FQNEAQ. The CDR3 covers 15 residues. This CDR3 reads CASSVGTQRIYGYTF. CDR3 sequence (DNA): TGTGCCAGCAGCGTCGGTACCCAGAGAATCTATGGCTACACCTTC.